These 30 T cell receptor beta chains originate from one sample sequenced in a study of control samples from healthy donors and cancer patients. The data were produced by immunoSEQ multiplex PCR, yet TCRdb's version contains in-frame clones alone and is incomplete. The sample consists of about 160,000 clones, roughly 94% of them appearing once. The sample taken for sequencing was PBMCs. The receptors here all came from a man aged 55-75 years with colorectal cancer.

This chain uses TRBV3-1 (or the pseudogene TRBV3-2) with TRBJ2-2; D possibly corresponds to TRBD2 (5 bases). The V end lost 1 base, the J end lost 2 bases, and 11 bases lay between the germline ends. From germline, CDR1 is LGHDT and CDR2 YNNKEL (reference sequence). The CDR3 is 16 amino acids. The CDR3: CASSQVRGSNTGELFF. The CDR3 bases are TGTGCCAGCAGCCAAGTCAGAGGGTCAAACACCGGGGAGCTGTTTTTT.

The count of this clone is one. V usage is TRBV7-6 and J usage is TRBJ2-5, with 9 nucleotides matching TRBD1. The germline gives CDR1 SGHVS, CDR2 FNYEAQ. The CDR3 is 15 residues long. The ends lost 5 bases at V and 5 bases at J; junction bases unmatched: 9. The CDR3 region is CASSPQGAKGETQYF. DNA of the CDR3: TGTGCCAGCAGCCCACAGGGGGCTAAGGGGGAGACCCAGTACTTC.

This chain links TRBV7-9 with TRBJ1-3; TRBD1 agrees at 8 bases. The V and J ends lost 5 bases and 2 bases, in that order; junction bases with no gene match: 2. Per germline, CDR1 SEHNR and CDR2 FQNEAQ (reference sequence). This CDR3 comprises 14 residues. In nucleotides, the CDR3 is TGTGCCAGCAGCACGGACAGGGCTGGAAACACCATATATTTT. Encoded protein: CASSTDRAGNTIYF.

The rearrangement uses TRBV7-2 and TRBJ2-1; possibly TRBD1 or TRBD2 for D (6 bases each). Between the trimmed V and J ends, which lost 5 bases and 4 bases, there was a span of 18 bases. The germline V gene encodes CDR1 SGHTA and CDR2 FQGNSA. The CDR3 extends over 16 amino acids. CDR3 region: CASSPRVGGLYNEQFF. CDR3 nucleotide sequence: TGTGCCAGCAGCCCGCGAGTGGGGGGCCTATACAATGAGCAGTTCTTC.

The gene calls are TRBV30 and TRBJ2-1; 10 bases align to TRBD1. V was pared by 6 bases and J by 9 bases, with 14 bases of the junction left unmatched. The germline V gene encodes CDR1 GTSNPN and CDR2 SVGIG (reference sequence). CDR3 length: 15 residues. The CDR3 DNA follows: TGTGCCTGCCAGTCCCGGGACAGGGGTAAAGGTGAGCAGTTCTTC. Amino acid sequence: CACQSRDRGKGEQFF.

CDR3 amino acids: CASSMMASSGNTIYF. CDR3 nucleotide sequence: TGTGCCAGTAGTATGATGGCCTCGTCGGGAAACACCATATATTTT. The V and J genes are TRBV19 and TRBJ1-3; D call uncertain. The CDR3 length is 15 residues. Germline V gene data show CDR1 as LNHDA and CDR2 as SQIVND (reference sequence). V lost 3 bases, J lost 4 bases, and 13 bases lay in between.

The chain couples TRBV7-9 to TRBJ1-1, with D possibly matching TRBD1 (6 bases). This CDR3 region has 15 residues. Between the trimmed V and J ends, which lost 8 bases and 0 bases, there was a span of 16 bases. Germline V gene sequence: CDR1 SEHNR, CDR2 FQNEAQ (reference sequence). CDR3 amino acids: CASLRRGTVNTEAFF. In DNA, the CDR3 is TGTGCCAGCCTGCGGAGGGGGACCGTGAACACTGAAGCTTTCTTT.

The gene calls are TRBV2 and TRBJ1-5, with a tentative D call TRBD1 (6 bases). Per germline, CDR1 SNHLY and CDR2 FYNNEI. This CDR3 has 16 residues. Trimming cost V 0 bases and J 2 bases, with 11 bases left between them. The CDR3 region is CASSEARAGGNQPQHF. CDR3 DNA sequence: TGTGCCAGCAGTGAAGCGCGGGCAGGGGGCAATCAGCCCCAGCATTTT.

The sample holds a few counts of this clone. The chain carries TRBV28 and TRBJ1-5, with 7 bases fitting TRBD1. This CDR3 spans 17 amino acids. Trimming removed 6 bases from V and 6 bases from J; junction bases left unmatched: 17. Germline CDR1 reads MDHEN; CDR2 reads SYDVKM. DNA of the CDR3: TGTGCCAGCAGATATATCAGCGATACAGGGGATGGTCAGCCCCAGCATTTT. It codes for CASRYISDTGDGQPQHF.

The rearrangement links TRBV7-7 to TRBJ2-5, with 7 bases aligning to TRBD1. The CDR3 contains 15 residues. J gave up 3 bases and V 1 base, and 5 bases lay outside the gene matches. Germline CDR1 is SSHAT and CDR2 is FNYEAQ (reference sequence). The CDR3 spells CASSLDRGQKETQYF. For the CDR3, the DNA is TGTGCCAGCAGCTTAGACAGGGGCCAAAAAGAGACCCAGTACTTC.

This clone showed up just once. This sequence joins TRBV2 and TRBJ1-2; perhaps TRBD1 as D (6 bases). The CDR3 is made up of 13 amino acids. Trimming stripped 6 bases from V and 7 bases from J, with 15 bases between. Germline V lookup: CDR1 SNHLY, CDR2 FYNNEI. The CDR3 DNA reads TGTGCCAGCAGCCCCTTGGGGGGCGCTGGCTACACCTTC. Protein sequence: CASSPLGGAGYTF.

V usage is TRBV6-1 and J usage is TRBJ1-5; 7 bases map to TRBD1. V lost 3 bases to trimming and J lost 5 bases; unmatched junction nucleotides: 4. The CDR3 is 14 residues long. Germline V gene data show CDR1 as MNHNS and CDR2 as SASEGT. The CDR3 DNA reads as TGTGCCAGCAGTGATCGACAGGGCGATCAGCCCCAGCATTTT. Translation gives CASSDRQGDQPQHF.

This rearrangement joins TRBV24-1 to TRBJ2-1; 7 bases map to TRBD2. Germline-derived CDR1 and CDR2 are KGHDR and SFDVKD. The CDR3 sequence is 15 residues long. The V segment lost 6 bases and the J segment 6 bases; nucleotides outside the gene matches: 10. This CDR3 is CATSMTGGGGNEQFF. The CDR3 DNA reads TGTGCCACCAGTATGACGGGGGGAGGTGGCAATGAGCAGTTCTTC.

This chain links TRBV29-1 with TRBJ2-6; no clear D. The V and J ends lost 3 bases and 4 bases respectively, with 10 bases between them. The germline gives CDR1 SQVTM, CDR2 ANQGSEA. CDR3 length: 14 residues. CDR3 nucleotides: TGCAGCGTTGACACGGTACCCGGGGCCAACGTCCTGACTTTC. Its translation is CSVDTVPGANVLTF.

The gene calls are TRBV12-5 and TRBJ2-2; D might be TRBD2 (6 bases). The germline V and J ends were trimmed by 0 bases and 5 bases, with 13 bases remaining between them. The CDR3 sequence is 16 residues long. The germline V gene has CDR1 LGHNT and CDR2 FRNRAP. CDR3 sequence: CASGLVLGGRTGELFF. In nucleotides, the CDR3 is TGTGCTAGTGGTTTGGTACTCGGGGGACGGACCGGGGAGCTGTTTTTT. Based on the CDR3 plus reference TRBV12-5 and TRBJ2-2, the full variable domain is DARVTQTPRHKVTEMGQEVTMRCQPILGHNTVFWYRQTMMQGLELLAYFRNRAPLDDSGMPKDRFSAEMPDATLATLKIQPSEPRDSAVYFCASGLVLGGRTGELFFGEGSRLTVL.

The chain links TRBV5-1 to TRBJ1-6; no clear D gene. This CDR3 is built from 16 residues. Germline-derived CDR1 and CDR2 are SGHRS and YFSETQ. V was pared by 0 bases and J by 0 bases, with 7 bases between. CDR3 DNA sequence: TGCGCCAGCAGCTTGGCGGGGAGCTCCTATAATTCACCCCTCCACTTT. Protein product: CASSLAGSSYNSPLHF.

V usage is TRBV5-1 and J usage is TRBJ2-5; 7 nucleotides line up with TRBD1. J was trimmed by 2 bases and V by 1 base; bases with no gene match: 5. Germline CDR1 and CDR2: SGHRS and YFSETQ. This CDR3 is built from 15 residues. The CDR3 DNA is TGCGCCAGCAGCTTGACCACCAGGGGGCAAGAGACCCAGTACTTC. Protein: CASSLTTRGQETQYF.

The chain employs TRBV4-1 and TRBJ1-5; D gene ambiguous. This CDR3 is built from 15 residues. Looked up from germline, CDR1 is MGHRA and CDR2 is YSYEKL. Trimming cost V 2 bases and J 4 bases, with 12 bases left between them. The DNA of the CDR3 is TGCGCCAGCAGCCAACGGGAATGGGGTAATCAGCCCCAGCATTTT. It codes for CASSQREWGNQPQHF.

The CDR3 reads CASSLQGGTRETQYF. The CDR3, as DNA: TGCGCCAGCAGCTTACAGGGGGGTACTAGGGAGACCCAGTACTTC. V gene TRBV5-1 combines with J gene TRBJ2-5; 8 nucleotides agree with TRBD1. The V gene's germline CDR1 is SGHRS and CDR2 YFSETQ. Trimming cost V 2 bases and J 5 bases; bases outside gene matches: 8. CDR3 length: 15 amino acids.

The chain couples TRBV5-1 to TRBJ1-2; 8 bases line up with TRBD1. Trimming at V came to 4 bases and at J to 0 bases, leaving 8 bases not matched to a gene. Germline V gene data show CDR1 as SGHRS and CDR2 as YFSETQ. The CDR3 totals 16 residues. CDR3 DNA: TGCGCCAGCAGCACCGGGACAGGACATTCTAACTATGGCTACACCTTC. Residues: CASSTGTGHSNYGYTF.

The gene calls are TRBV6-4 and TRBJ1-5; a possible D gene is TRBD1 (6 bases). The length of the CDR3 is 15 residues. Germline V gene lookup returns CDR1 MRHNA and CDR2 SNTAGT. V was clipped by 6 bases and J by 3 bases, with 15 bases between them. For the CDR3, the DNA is TGTGCCAGCAGGAGGACAGCTGAGGTCAATCAGCCCCAGCATTTT. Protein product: CASRRTAEVNQPQHF.

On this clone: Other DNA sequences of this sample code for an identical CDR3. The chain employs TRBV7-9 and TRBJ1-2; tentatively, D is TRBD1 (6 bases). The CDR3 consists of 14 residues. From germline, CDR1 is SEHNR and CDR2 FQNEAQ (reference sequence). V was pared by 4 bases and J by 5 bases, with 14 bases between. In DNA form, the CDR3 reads TGTGCCAGCAGCTCTCTCGACAGGAATTATGGCTACACCTTC. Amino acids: CASSSLDRNYGYTF. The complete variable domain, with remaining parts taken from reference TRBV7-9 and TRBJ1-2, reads DTGVSQNPRHKITKRGQNVTFRCDPISEHNRLYWYRQTLGQGPEFLTYFQNEAQLEKSRLLSDRFSAERPKGSFSTLEIQRTEQGDSAMYLCASSSLDRNYGYTFGSGTRLTVV.

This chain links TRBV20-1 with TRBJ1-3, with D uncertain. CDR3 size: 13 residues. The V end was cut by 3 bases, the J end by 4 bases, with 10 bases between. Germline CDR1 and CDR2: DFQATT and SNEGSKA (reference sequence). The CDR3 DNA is TGCAGTGCTAGTCGGGTTACAGGAAACACCATATATTTT. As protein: CSASRVTGNTIYF.

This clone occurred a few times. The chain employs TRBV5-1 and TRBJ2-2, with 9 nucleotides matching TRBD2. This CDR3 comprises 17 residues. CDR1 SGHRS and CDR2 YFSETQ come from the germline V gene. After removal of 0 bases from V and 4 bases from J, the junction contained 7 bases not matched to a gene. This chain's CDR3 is CASSLAAGGGLTGELFF. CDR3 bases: TGCGCCAGCAGCTTGGCCGCGGGAGGGGGCCTCACCGGGGAGCTGTTTTTT.

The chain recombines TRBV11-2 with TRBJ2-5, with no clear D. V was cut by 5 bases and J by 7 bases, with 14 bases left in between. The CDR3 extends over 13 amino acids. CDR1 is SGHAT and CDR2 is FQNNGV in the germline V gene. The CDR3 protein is CASSLSLGGTQYF. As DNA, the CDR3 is TGTGCCAGCAGCCTCTCCCTGGGCGGGACCCAGTACTTC.

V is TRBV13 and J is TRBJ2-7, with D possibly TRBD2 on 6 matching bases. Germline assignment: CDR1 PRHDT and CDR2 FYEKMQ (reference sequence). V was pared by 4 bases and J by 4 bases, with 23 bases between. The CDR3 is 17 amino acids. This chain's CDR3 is CASSSGPRDGGPYEQYF. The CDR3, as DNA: TGTGCCAGCAGCTCAGGCCCCCGGGACGGAGGGCCGTACGAGCAGTACTTC.

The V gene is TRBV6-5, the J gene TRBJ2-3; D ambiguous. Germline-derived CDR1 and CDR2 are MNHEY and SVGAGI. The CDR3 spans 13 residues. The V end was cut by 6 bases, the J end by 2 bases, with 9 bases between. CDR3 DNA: TGTGCCAGCAGGGTTGGTCCCACAGATACGCAGTATTTT. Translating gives CASRVGPTDTQYF.

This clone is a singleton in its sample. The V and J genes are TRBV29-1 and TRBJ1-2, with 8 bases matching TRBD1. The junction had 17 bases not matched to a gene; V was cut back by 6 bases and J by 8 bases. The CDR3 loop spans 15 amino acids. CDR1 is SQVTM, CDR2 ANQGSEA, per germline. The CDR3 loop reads CSVGTGMGNTLGYTF. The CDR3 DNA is TGCAGCGTCGGGACAGGCATGGGTAACACTCTGGGCTACACCTTC. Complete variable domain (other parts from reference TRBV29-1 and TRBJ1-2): SAVISQKPSRDICQRGTSLTIQCQVDSQVTMMFWYRQQPGQSLTLIATANQGSEATYESGFVIDKFPISRPNLTFSTLTVSNMSPEDSSIYLCSVGTGMGNTLGYTFGSGTRLTVV.

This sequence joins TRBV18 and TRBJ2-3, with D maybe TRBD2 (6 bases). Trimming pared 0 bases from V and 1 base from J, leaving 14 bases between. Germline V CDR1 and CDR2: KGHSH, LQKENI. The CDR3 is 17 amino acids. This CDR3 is CASSPPSAGYRTDTQYF. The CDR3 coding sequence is TGTGCCAGCTCACCACCGTCAGCGGGTTATCGCACAGATACGCAGTATTTT.

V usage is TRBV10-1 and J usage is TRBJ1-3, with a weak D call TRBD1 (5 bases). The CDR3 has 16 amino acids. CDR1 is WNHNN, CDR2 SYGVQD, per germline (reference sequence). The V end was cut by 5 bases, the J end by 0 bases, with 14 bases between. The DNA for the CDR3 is TGCGCCAGCAGTAGATCCGACAGTGCCTCTGGAAACACCATATATTTT. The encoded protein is CASSRSDSASGNTIYF.